These T cell receptor beta chains were read from a single sample in a study of OX40 agonist ivuxolimab in advanced cancers. Sequencing used immunoSEQ multiplex PCR; TCRdb keeps in-frame clones, though not all of them. Altogether 70,000 to 85,000 clones are present, around 85% being singletons, with the ten largest covering under 2.5%. The sequencing here drew on CD4+ or CD8+ T cells sorted from blood, taken in a trial of the OX40 agonist ivuxolimab. These receptors originate from an adult with an advanced solid tumor such as melanoma, head and neck, liver or kidney cancer. CDR3s include the opening cysteine and the closing phenylalanine or tryptophan. Each record gives: V gene, J gene, CDR3 protein.

TRBV6-6,TRBJ2-7,CASTPTGTAYEQYF
TRBV7-9,TRBJ2-1,CASSSSRGYNEQFF
TRBV7-9,TRBJ2-7,CASSLAGTSGSEQYF
TRBV7-3,TRBJ1-3,CASSLSPQRNSGNTIYF
TRBV4-1,TRBJ2-3,CASSQGAQPRADTQYF
TRBV7-2,TRBJ2-7,CASSGGGGVRNEQYF
TRBV7-9,TRBJ2-1,CASRATQRSSYNEQFF
TRBV6-1,TRBJ1-1,CASSWNTEAFF
TRBV7-2,TRBJ1-5,CASSFRHEGNQPQHF
TRBV7-8,TRBJ2-2,CASSLATNTGELFF
TRBV7-9,TRBJ2-3,CASSLRGATDTQYF
TRBV6-6,TRBJ2-1,CASSSLSPNEQFF
TRBV28,TRBJ2-3,CASGRDSSTDTQYF
TRBV7-2,TRBJ2-1,CASRLAGGSNEQFF
TRBV2,TRBJ2-7,CASSPRWAGGILQYF
TRBV21-1,TRBJ1-2,CASREGIFYGYTF
TRBV4-3,TRBJ2-3,CASSQDHFSGDTQYF
TRBV5-8,TRBJ2-3,CASSVGGAVSTDTQYF
TRBV18,TRBJ1-2,CASSSGRYYGYTF
TRBV6-1,TRBJ2-5,CASRLDRMETQYF
TRBV30,TRBJ2-7,CAWSDLAGTDRYEQYF
TRBV28,TRBJ2-7,CASSVSGYEQYF
TRBV18,TRBJ2-7,CASSPLQGEQYF
TRBV19,TRBJ2-1,CASSIASGDEQFF
TRBV5-1,TRBJ1-2,CASSLGGGQGYGYTF
TRBV2,TRBJ1-1,CASVLGRGLLVNTEAFF
TRBV5-1,TRBJ2-7,CASSLVPSGGYEQYF
TRBV6-1,TRBJ2-7,CASSFPGGAYEQYF
TRBV27,TRBJ1-1,CASSLVAGFEAFF
TRBV7-9,TRBJ2-3,CASSLVGTRLTDTQYF
TRBV19,TRBJ2-7,CASSITGQGADEQYF
TRBV30,TRBJ1-2,CAWDGRGGGYTF
TRBV28,-,CASRSWGGTSGVEQYF
TRBV7-2,TRBJ2-5,CASSLYQAQETQYF
TRBV28,TRBJ2-3,CASSLGTSGQVSNTQYF
TRBV7-2,TRBJ2-1,CASSRVIINNEQFF
TRBV4-1,TRBJ2-1,CASSQDLAGQPYNEQFF
TRBV2,TRBJ2-4,CASSQQVAKNIQYF
TRBV4-1,TRBJ1-2,CASSQEAQTNYGYTF
TRBV6-5,TRBJ2-7,CASSFGTGINEQYF
TRBV30,TRBJ2-1,CAWALGGRGDEQFF
TRBV18,TRBJ1-2,CASSPLNVQGGYGYTF
TRBV6-5,TRBJ1-1,CASSYRWRDTEAFF
TRBV5-5,TRBJ1-1,CASRWITTGNTEAFF
TRBV6-5,TRBJ1-1,CASNPSGNTEAFF
TRBV2,TRBJ1-1,CASSGRGLMNTEAFF
TRBV10-3,TRBJ2-7,CAISDPGVSSYEQYF
TRBV27,TRBJ1-6,CASSFLTGGESPLHF
TRBV28,TRBJ1-1,CASRPRQGAISTEAFF
TRBV7-2,TRBJ2-7,CASSLVDSSYEQYF
TRBV5-4,TRBJ2-3,CASSSNGAYTDTQYF